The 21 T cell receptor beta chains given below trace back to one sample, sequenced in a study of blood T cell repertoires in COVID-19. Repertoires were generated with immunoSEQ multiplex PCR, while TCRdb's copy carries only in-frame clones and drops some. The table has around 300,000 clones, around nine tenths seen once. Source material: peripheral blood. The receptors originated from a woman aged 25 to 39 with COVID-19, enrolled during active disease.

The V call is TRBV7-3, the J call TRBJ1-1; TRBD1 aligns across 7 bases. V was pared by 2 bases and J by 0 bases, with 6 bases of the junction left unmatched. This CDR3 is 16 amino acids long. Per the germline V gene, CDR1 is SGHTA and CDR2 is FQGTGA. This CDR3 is CASSLGGQRLNTEAFF. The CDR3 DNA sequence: TGTGCCAGCAGCTTAGGGGGACAGAGATTGAACACTGAAGCTTTCTTT.

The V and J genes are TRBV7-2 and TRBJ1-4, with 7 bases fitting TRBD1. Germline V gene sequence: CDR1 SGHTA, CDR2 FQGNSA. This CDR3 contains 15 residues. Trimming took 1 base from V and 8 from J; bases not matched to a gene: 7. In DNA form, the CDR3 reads TGTGCCAGCAGCTTAGTGAAGGGGGCGCGGGAAAAACTGTTTTTT. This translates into CASSLVKGAREKLFF.

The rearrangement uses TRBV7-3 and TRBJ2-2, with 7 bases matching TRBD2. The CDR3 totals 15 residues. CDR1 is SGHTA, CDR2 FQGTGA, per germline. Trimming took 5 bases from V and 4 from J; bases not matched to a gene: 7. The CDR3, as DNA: TGTGCCAGCAGCATACGGGGGGAGAGCACCGGGGAGCTGTTTTTT. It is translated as CASSIRGESTGELFF.

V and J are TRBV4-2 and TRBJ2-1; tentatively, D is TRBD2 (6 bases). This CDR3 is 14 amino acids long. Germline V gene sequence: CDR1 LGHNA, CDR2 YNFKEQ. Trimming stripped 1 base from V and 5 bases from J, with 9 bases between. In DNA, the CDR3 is TGTGCCAGCAGCCAAGTGGGACTTCACAATGAGCAGTTCTTC. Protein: CASSQVGLHNEQFF.

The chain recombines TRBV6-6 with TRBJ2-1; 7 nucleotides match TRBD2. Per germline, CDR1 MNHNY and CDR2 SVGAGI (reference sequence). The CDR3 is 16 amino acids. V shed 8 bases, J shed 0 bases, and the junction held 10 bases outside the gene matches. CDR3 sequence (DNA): TGTGCCAGCTCGTCCAGCGGGGTTAGCTCCTACAATGAGCAGTTCTTC. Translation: CASSSSGVSSYNEQFF.

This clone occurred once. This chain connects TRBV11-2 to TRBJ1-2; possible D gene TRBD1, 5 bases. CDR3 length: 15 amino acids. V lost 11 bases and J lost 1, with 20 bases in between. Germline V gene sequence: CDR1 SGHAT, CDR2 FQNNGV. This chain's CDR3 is CAAPRGGTLNYGYTF. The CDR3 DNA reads TGTGCCGCGCCCCGCGGGGGGACTCTTAACTATGGCTACACCTTC.

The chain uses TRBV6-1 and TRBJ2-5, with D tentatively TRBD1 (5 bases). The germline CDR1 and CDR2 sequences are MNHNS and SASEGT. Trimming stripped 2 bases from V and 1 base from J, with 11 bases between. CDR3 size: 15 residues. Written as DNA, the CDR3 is TGTGCCAGCAGTGAACGGCCAGGGATCCAAGAGACCCAGTACTTC. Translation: CASSERPGIQETQYF.

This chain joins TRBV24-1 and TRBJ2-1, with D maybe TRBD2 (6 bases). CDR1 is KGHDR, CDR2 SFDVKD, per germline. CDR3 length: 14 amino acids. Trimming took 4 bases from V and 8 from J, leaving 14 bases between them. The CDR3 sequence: CATSESRDSHEQFF. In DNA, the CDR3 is TGTGCCACCAGTGAGTCCCGGGACTCCCATGAGCAGTTCTTC.

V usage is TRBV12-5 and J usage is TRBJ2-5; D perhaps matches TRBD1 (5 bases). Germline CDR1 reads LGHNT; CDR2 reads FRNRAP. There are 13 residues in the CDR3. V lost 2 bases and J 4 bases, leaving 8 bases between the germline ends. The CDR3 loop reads CASGLSQGETQYF. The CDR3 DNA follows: TGTGCTAGTGGTTTGAGCCAGGGAGAGACCCAGTACTTC.

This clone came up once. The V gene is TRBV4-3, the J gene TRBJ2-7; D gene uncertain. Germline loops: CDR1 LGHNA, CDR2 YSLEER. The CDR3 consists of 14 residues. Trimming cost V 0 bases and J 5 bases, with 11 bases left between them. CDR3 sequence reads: CASSQDRMSHEQYF. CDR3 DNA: TGCGCCAGCAGCCAAGATCGTATGAGTCACGAGCAGTACTTC.

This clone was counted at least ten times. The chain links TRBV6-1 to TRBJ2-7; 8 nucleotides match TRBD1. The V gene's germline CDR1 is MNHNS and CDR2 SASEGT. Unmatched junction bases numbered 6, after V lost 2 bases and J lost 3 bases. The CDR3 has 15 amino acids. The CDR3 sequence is CASSELGQENYEQYF. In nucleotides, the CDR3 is TGTGCCAGCAGTGAACTGGGACAGGAGAACTACGAGCAGTACTTC.

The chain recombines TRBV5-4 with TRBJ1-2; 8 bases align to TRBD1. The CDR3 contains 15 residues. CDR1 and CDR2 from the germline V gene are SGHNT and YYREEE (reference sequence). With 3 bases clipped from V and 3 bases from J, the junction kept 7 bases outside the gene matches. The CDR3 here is CASSWVDRAYYGYTF. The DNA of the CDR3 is TGTGCCAGCAGCTGGGTGGACAGGGCCTACTATGGCTACACCTTC.

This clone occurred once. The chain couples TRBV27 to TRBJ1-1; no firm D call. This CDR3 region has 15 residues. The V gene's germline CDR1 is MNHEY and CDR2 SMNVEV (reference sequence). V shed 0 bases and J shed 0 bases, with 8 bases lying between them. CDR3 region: CASSLSKRMNTEAFF. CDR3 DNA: TGTGCCAGCAGTTTATCGAAGAGGATGAACACTGAAGCTTTCTTT.

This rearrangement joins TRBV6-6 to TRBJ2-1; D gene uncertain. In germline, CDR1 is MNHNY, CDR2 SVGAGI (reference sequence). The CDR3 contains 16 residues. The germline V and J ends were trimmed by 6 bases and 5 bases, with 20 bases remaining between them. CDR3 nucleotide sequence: TGTGCCAGCAGGCCCACGGCGCGGAGTAAGAACAATGAGCAGTTCTTC. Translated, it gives CASRPTARSKNNEQFF.

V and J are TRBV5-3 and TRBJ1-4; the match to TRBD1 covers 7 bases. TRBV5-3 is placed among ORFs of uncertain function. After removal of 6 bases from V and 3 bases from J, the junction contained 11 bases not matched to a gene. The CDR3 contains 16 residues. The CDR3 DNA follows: TGTGCCAGAACCAAGACAGGGACGGGCGCTAATGAAAAACTGTTTTTT. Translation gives CARTKTGTGANEKLFF.

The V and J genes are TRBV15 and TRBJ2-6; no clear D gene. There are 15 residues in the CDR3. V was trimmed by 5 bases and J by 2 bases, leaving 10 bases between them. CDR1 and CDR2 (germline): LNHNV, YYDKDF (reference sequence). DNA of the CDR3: TGTGCCACCAGCCGCCCAGTGGCTGGGGCCAACGTCCTGACTTTC. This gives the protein CATSRPVAGANVLTF.

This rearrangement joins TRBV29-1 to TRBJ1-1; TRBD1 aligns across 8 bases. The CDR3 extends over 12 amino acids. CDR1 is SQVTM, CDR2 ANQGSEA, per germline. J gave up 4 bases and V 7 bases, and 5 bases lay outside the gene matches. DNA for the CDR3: TGCAGCGCAGGGGGCGGGCTCACTGAAGCTTTCTTT. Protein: CSAGGGLTEAFF.

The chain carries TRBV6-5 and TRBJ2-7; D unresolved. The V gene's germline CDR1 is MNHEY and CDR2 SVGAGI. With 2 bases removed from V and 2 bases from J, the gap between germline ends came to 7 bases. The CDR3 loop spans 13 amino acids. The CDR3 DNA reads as TGTGCCAGCAGTTACAGCGTCACCTACGAGCAGTACTTC. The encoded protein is CASSYSVTYEQYF.

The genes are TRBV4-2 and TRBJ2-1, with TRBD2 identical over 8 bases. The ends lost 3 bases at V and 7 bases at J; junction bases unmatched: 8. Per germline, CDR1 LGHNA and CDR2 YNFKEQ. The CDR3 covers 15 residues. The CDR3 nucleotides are TGTGCCAGCAGCCACATCCAGGGGACTAGGAATGAGCAGTTCTTC. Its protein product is CASSHIQGTRNEQFF.

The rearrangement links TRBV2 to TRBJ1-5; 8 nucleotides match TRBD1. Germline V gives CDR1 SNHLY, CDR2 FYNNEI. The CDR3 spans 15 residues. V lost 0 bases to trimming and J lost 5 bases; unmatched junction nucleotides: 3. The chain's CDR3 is CASSEALGQDQPQHF. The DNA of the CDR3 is TGTGCCAGCAGTGAAGCGTTGGGACAGGATCAGCCCCAGCATTTT.

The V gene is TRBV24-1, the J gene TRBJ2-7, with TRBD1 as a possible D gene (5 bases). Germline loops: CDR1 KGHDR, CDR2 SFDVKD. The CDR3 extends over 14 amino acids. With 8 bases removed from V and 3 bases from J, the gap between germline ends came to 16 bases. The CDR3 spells CATKKGHGSYEQYF. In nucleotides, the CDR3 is TGTGCCACCAAAAAGGGGCACGGAAGCTACGAGCAGTACTTC.